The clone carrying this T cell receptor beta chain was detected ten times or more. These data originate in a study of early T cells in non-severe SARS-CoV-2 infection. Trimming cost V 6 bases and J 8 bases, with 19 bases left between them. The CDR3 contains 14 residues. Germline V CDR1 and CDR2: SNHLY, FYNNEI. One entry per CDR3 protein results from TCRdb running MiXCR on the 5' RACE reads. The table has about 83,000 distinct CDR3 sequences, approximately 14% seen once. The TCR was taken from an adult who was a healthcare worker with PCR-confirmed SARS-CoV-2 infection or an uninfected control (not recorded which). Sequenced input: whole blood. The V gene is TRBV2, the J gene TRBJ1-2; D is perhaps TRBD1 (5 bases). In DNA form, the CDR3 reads TGTGCCAGCAGCGCTCGGGGGATTCTACCGGGCTACACCTTC. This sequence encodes CASSARGILPGYTF.